The 2 T cell receptor beta chains below were found in one sample sequenced in a study of early T cells in non-severe SARS-CoV-2 infection. From the 5' RACE reads, TCRdb called clonotypes with MiXCR, one entry per CDR3 protein. The profile covers 45,000 to 70,000 distinct CDR3 sequences, with 9.5% to 13% appearing a single time and roughly 10% taken by the ten largest. The sample taken for sequencing was whole blood. Receptors originate from an adult who was a healthcare worker with PCR-confirmed SARS-CoV-2 infection or an uninfected control (not recorded which).

The sample holds a few counts of this clonotype. This rearrangement joins TRBV7-9 to TRBJ2-2, with a possible D match to TRBD1 (6 bases). The CDR3 is 12 residues long. V was cut by 8 bases and J by 6 bases, with 10 bases left in between. From germline, CDR1 is SEHNR and CDR2 FQNEAQ (reference sequence). CDR3 sequence (DNA): TGTGCCAGCGGAAAGGGGGCCGGGGAGCTGTTTTTT. Protein: CASGKGAGELFF.

This clonotype has just a few counts. The chain combines TRBV6-1 with TRBJ2-1, with 9 nucleotides matching TRBD1. From germline, CDR1 is MNHNS and CDR2 SASEGT. V was pared by 7 bases and J by 3 bases, with 4 bases of the junction left unmatched. The CDR3 spans 14 residues. The chain's CDR3 is CASNPTGGYNEQFF. The DNA for the CDR3 is TGTGCCAGCAATCCGACAGGGGGCTACAATGAGCAGTTCTTC.